This TCR beta chain was sequenced for a study of technical replicates of blood from a few donors. CDR1 is SGHRS, CDR2 YFSETQ, per germline. The CDR3 runs to 16 residues. The V segment lost 3 bases and the J segment 6 bases; nucleotides outside the gene matches: 4. Data came from immunoSEQ multiplex PCR; TCRdb stores just in-frame clones and leaves some out. The repertoire includes 35,000 to 50,000 clones, around 96% of them detected once, and less than 0.45% sits in the top ten. The receptor was derived from a human donor in good health. The source material was T cells isolated from PBMCs. This chain joins TRBV5-1 and TRBJ2-1; 15 nucleotides agree with TRBD2. The CDR3 bases are TGCGCCAGCAGCTGGACTAGCGGGAGGGCAACCAATGAGCAGTTCTTC. Protein sequence: CASSWTSGRATNEQFF. Looking up the rest from reference TRBV5-1 and TRBJ2-1 gives the full variable domain: KAGVTQTPRYLIKTRGQQVTLSCSPISGHRSVSWYQQTPGQGLQFLFEYFSETQRNKGNFPGRFSGRQFSNSRSEMNVSTLELGDSALYLCASSWTSGRATNEQFFGPGTRLTVL.